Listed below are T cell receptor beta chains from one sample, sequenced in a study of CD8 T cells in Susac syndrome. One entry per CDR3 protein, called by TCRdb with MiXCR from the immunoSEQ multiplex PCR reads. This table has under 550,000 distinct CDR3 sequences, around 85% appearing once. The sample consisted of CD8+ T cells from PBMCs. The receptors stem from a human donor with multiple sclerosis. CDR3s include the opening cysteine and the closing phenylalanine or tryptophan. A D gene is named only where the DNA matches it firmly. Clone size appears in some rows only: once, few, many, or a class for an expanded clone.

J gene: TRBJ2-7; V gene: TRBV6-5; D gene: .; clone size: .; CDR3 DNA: TGTGCCAGCAGTTACTCGGGCACTAGCCCCACCGGTACCTACGAGCAGTACTTC; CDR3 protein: CASSYSGTSPTGTYEQYF
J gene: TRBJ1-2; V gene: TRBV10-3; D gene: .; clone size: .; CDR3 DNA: TGTGCCATCCTAGGGTATGACTATGGCTACACCTTC; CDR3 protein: CAILGYDYGYTF
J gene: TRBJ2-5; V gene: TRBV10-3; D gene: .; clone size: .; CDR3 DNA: TGTGCCATCAACAAAGGACAGAACCGGGGGGAGACCCAGTACTTC; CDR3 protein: CAINKGQNRGETQYF
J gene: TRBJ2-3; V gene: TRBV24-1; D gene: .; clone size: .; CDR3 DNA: TGTGCCACCGGGTTTGGAGATACGCAGTATTTT; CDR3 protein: CATGFGDTQYF
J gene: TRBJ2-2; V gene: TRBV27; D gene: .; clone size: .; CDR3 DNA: TGTGCCAGTATGGCGGCTGCCAACACCGGGGAGCTGTTTTTT; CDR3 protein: CASMAAANTGELFF
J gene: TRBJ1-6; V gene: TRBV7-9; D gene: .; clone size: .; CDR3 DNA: TGTGCCAGCAGCTTAGGGAATGAGGGGCGGCTATGGAATTCACCCCTCCACTTT; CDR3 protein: CASSLGNEGRLWNSPLHF
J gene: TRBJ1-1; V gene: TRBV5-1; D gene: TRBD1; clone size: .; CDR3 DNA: TGCGCCAGCAGCATCGGGACAGCTCGCGTGATAAATTTCTTT; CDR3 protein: CASSIGTARVINFF
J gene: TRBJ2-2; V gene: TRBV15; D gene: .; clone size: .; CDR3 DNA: TGTGCCACGAGGGACGAGGAGTCCGGGGAGCTGTTTTTT; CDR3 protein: CATRDEESGELFF
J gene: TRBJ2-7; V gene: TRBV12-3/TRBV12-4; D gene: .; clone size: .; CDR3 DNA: TGTGCCAGCAGTTCCGCCGCCGGGGCAGTCTACGAGCAGTACTTC; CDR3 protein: CASSSAAGAVYEQYF
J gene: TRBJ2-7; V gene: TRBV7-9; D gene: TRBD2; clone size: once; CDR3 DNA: TGTGCCAGCAGCTCACTAGCGGGAGTCACCTACGAGCAGTACTTC; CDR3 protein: CASSSLAGVTYEQYF